This T cell receptor (beta chain) was sequenced during a study of T cell responses to AZD1222 COVID-19 vaccine. Study summary: Analysis merged second doses at about 4 or about 12 weeks.

With respect to this clone: The target antigen is unknown.

Study conclusions and caveats: Unmutated variant regions are reportedly targeted by nearly half of spike-specific TCRs.

This table comes from immunoSEQ multiplex PCR, and its TCRdb copy is limited to in-frame clones, with some not included. Here the sample spans 130,000 to 150,000 clones, around nine tenths being singletons. J gave up 4 bases and V 7 bases, and 6 bases lay outside the gene matches. The CDR3 runs to 14 residues. Germline V gene data show CDR1 as LGHDT and CDR2 as YNNKEL (reference sequence). Sequences were derived from peripheral blood, sampled on day 0 of AZD1222 vaccination. The genes are TRBV3-1 (or the pseudogene TRBV3-2) and TRBJ1-3, with 8 bases matching TRBD1. The clonotype comes from an adult in good health. The CDR3 loop reads CASKAGTGGNTIYF. The CDR3 bases are TGTGCCAGCAAGGCAGGGACAGGCGGAAACACCATATATTTT.